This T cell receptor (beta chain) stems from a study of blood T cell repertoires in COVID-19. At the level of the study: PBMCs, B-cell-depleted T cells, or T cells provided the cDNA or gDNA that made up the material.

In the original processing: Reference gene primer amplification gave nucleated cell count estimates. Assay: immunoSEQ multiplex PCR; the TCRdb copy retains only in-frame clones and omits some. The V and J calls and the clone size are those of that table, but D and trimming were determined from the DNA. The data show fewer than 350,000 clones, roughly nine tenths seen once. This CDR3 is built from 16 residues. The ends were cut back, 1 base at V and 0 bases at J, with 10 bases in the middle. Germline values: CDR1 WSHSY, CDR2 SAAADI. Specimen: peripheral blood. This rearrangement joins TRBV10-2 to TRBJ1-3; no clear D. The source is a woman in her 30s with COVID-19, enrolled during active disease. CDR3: CASSEWRASSGNTIYF. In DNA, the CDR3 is TGCGCCAGCAGTGAGTGGAGGGCCTCCTCTGGAAACACCATATATTTT.